Reported below is one T cell receptor beta chain. What it binds is unknown. Constant-segment primers were used for 5'RACE, and the resulting TCR alpha and TCR beta cDNA libraries carried sample barcodes and UMIs. In TCRdb, the 5' RACE reads were re-called with MiXCR into one record per CDR3 protein. This sample has about 400,000 distinct CDR3 sequences, with approximately 15% found just once. The sample comes from a study of T-cell memory formation after mild COVID-19. Study-level results: CD4+ clones that contracted lay mainly in CM and EM; CD8+ ones lay in EMRA.

The sequencing sample was made of PBMCs or a T cell subset sorted from them (not recorded which). The source is a man aged 18-30 years who had mild COVID-19 (a few samples of this study predate the infection). Cell type and time point are not known.

The CDR3 DNA is TGTGCCAGTAAGCCGGGACAGCACACAGATACGCAGTATTTT. This encodes CASKPGQHTDTQYF. V is TRBV12-3 or TRBV12-4 and J is TRBJ2-3; 7 bases fit TRBD1. The CDR3 runs to 14 residues. Trimming at V came to 9 bases and at J to 2 bases, leaving 8 bases not matched to a gene.